Shown below are 29 T cell receptor beta chains from a single sample sequenced in a study of control samples from healthy donors and cancer patients. Profiled with immunoSEQ multiplex PCR; TCRdb holds only in-frame clones, not every one. This sample has some 71,000 clones, with more than 70% found just once. The material sequenced was PBMCs. The receptors here all came from a woman aged 45-59 years with head and neck cancer.

This chain joins TRBV7-9 and TRBJ1-1, with a possible D match to TRBD1 (5 bases). This CDR3 region has 14 residues. CDR1 is SEHNR, CDR2 FQNEAQ, per germline (reference sequence). The ends were cut back, 5 bases at V and 1 base at J, with 11 bases in the middle. In DNA, the CDR3 is TGTGCCAGCAGCCTCGGGGCAGGGAACACTGAAGCTTTCTTT. This sequence encodes CASSLGAGNTEAFF.

This chain joins TRBV29-1 and TRBJ1-1, with D possibly TRBD1 on 5 matching bases. CDR3 size: 12 residues. The V end was cut by 6 bases, the J end by 1 base, with 9 bases between. Per the germline V gene, CDR1 is SQVTM and CDR2 is ANQGSEA. Here the CDR3 DNA reads TGCAGCGTGCGGGACGGGAACACTGAAGCTTTCTTT. Translating it yields CSVRDGNTEAFF.

As to this clone: Other DNA sequences in this specimen translate into the identical CDR3. V gene TRBV5-1 combines with J gene TRBJ2-1, with D perhaps TRBD1 (5 bases). V was clipped by 1 base and J by 2 bases, with 10 bases between them. The CDR3 has 15 residues. In germline, CDR1 is SGHRS, CDR2 YFSETQ. The CDR3 DNA reads as TGCGCCAGCAGCTTGCAGGGTTTGGCCTACAATGAGCAGTTCTTC. Translated: CASSLQGLAYNEQFF.

In DNA form, the CDR3 reads TGTGCCAGCAGTCACGACAGGGTCGGGGAGCTGTTTTTT. Amino acids: CASSHDRVGELFF. This chain joins TRBV6-6 and TRBJ2-2; 7 bases are shared with TRBD1. The ends lost 5 bases at V and 7 bases at J; junction bases unmatched: 4. Germline V gene sequence: CDR1 MNHNY, CDR2 SVGAGI (reference sequence). The CDR3 spans 13 residues.

The rearrangement links TRBV7-3 to TRBJ2-3, with D maybe TRBD1 (5 bases). This CDR3 has 13 residues. Trimming left V 4 bases short and J 5 bases short, with 10 bases between. In germline, CDR1 is SGHTA, CDR2 FQGTGA. CDR3 in amino acids: CASSSLGVDTQYF. CDR3 coding DNA: TGTGCCAGCAGCTCTTTAGGGGTAGATACGCAGTATTTT.

The chain combines TRBV2 with TRBJ1-4; possible D gene TRBD1, 5 bases. The V and J ends lost 4 bases and 5 bases respectively, with 11 bases between them. The CDR3 has 14 amino acids. In germline, CDR1 is SNHLY, CDR2 FYNNEI. The chain's CDR3 is CASSVRQLNEKLFF. The CDR3 bases are TGTGCCAGCAGTGTAAGACAGTTAAATGAAAAACTGTTTTTT.

This clone turned up a few times. The chain combines TRBV7-3 with TRBJ1-2; D remains unclear. Between the trimmed V and J ends, which lost 5 bases and 2 bases, there was a span of 15 bases. The germline V gene has CDR1 SGHTA and CDR2 FQGTGA. The CDR3 extends over 15 amino acids. The CDR3 loop reads CASSPTGGKNYGYTF. As DNA, the CDR3 is TGTGCCAGCAGCCCTACCGGCGGGAAAAACTATGGCTACACCTTC.

This rearrangement joins TRBV9 to TRBJ2-3; 8 nucleotides match TRBD2. The length of the CDR3 is 15 residues. Germline trimming cut 3 bases from V and 0 bases from J; bases unmatched to any gene: 3. Per the germline V gene, CDR1 is SGDLS and CDR2 is YYNGEE. The CDR3 spells CASSAPGGSTDTQYF. The CDR3 DNA reads TGTGCCAGCAGCGCTCCGGGGGGGAGCACAGATACGCAGTATTTT. Combining the CDR3 with reference TRBV9 and TRBJ2-3 gives the whole variable domain DSGVTQTPKHLITATGQRVTLRCSPRSGDLSVYWYQQSLDQGLQFLIQYYNGEERAKGNILERFSAQQFPDLHSELNLSSLELGDSALYFCASSAPGGSTDTQYFGPGTRLTVL.

This clone was detected only a few times. The genes are TRBV19 and TRBJ2-1, with 8 bases lining up with TRBD1. CDR1 and CDR2 (germline): LNHDA, SQIVND (reference sequence). Unmatched junction bases numbered 9, after V lost 4 bases and J lost 4 bases. CDR3 length equals 16 residues. Here the CDR3 reads CASSKKGQGPYNEQFF. In DNA, the CDR3 is TGTGCCAGTAGTAAAAAAGGACAGGGACCGTACAATGAGCAGTTCTTC.

This chain connects TRBV5-1 to TRBJ1-2; TRBD1 might be the D (6 bases). The CDR3 consists of 14 residues. Deletions cut 9 bases from V and 6 bases from J, with 21 bases between. Germline V gene data show CDR1 as SGHRS and CDR2 as YFSETQ. This CDR3 reads CATRLNRAHDGYTF. CDR3 coding DNA: TGCGCCACCCGATTAAACAGGGCTCACGATGGCTACACCTTC.

This sequence joins TRBV7-8 and TRBJ1-5, with D unclear. Trimming shortened V by 0 bases and J by 9 bases, and 9 bases separated the two germline ends. There are 13 residues in the CDR3. CDR1 SGHVS and CDR2 FQNEAQ come from the germline V gene. The CDR3 protein is CASSLAATAPQHF. DNA of the CDR3: TGTGCCAGCAGCTTAGCGGCGACGGCGCCCCAGCATTTT.

The chain employs TRBV1 and TRBJ2-1; the table's D call, TRBD2, has no DNA check behind it. TRBV1 is deemed a pseudogene. This CDR3 has 16 residues. DNA for the CDR3: TGCACCAGCAGCCAGTGGACTAGCGACCCCTACAATGAGCAGTTCTTC. Translated: CTSSQWTSDPYNEQFF.

The V call is TRBV28, the J call TRBJ1-4; no clear D. The CDR3 totals 13 residues. Trimming removed 6 bases at V and 8 bases at J, with 13 bases between. Germline V lookup: CDR1 MDHEN, CDR2 SYDVKM. Written as DNA, the CDR3 is TGTGCCAGCAGGGAGACTTCCCCAGAAAAACTGTTTTTT. This translates into CASRETSPEKLFF.

The chain uses TRBV19 and TRBJ1-1; 8 bases are shared with TRBD1. V shed 4 bases and J 0 bases; nucleotides not matched to a gene: 4. Germline V gives CDR1 LNHDA, CDR2 SQIVND (reference sequence). The CDR3 contains 15 residues. CDR3 bases: TGTGCCAGTAGTACGACAGGGGCCATGAACACTGAAGCTTTCTTT. It yields the protein CASSTTGAMNTEAFF. Full variable domain (rest looked up from reference TRBV19 and TRBJ1-1): DGGITQSPKYLFRKEGQNVTLSCEQNLNHDAMYWYRQDPGQGLRLIYYSQIVNDFQKGDIAEGYSVSREKKESFPLTVTSAQKNPTAFYLCASSTTGAMNTEAFFGQGTRLTVV.

The V and J genes are TRBV6-5 and TRBJ1-1, with unresolved D. Looked up from germline, CDR1 is MNHEY and CDR2 is SVGAGI. V was shortened by 3 bases and J by 11 bases, with 13 bases between the two germline ends. This CDR3 region has 12 residues. CDR3 residues: CASSYEGRRAFF. CDR3 bases: TGTGCCAGCAGTTATGAGGGCCGGCGGGCTTTCTTT.

V usage is TRBV15 and J usage is TRBJ2-5, with TRBD1 matching over 10 bases. The V and J ends lost 3 bases and 3 bases, in that order; junction bases with no gene match: 28. Germline V lookup: CDR1 LNHNV, CDR2 YYDKDF (reference sequence). The CDR3 is 23 amino acids. The CDR3 region has the DNA TGTGCCACCAGCAGGGGGACCGCTATAAACGGGACAGGGGCTTTAGTGACGAAAGAGACCCAGTACTTC. Amino acids: CATSRGTAINGTGALVTKETQYF.

The V and J genes are TRBV28 and TRBJ1-5; D uncertain. CDR1 is MDHEN, CDR2 SYDVKM, per germline. The CDR3 runs to 15 residues. Trimming left V 7 bases short and J 1 base short, with 14 bases between. CDR3 bases: TGTGCCAGCATATACAGTCTGGGAAGCAATCAGCCCCAGCATTTT. It codes for CASIYSLGSNQPQHF. The entire variable domain, with the rest obtained from reference TRBV28 and TRBJ1-5, is as follows: DVKVTQSSRYLVKRTGEKVFLECVQDMDHENMFWYRQDPGLGLRLIYFSYDVKMKEKGDIPEGYSVSREKKERFSLILESASTNQTSMYLCASIYSLGSNQPQHFGDGTRLSIL.

The chain combines TRBV14 with TRBJ2-3, with D possibly being TRBD1 or TRBD2 (6 bases each). Germline V gene data show CDR1 as SGHDN and CDR2 as FVKESK. The CDR3 totals 21 residues. The ends were cut back, 1 base at V and 3 bases at J, with 29 bases in the middle. The CDR3 region is CASSQGSGTRRGVVRTDTQYF. CDR3 nucleotides: TGTGCCAGCAGCCAAGGTTCCGGGACAAGGAGGGGCGTGGTACGGACAGATACGCAGTATTTT.

V gene TRBV15 combines with J gene TRBJ2-2, with 16 bases that match TRBD2. Germline CDR1 LNHNV, CDR2 YYDKDF (reference sequence). The CDR3 extends over 19 amino acids. V lost 3 bases, J lost 0 bases, and 4 bases stayed unmatched. The CDR3, as DNA: TGTGCCACCAGCAGGGGACTAGCGGGGGGGCTCTCGAACACCGGGGAGCTGTTTTTT. This codes for CATSRGLAGGLSNTGELFF.

With regard to this clone: The same CDR3 is also encoded by other DNA sequences in this sample. This chain connects TRBV5-1 to TRBJ1-3, with 7 bases that match TRBD1. From germline, CDR1 is SGHRS and CDR2 YFSETQ. CDR3 length: 17 amino acids. Trimming at V came to 4 bases and at J to 0 bases, leaving 10 bases not matched to a gene. CDR3 nucleotides: TGCGCCAGCAGCCCGGGACAGCTCACCTTCTCTGGAAACACCATATATTTT. Amino acids: CASSPGQLTFSGNTIYF.

V and J are TRBV6-6 and TRBJ2-2; the D is unclear. Germline lookup yields CDR1 MNHNY and CDR2 SVGAGI (reference sequence). Trimming took 0 bases from V and 9 from J, leaving 2 bases between them. The CDR3 length is 11 residues. CDR3 amino acids: CASSYSRELFF. The CDR3 coding sequence is TGTGCCAGCAGTTACTCCCGGGAGCTGTTTTTT.

The J gene is TRBJ2-5, the V gene TRBV30, with TRBD1 as a possible D gene (5 bases). Trimming left V 0 bases short and J 4 bases short, with 12 bases between. The CDR3 runs 14 residues. Germline lookup yields CDR1 GTSNPN and CDR2 SVGIG (reference sequence). The CDR3 sequence: CAWSVQAVGETQYF. The CDR3 DNA reads as TGTGCCTGGAGTGTACAGGCCGTTGGAGAGACCCAGTACTTC.

The rearrangement links TRBV7-9 to TRBJ2-2; maybe TRBD1 (5 bases). The germline V gene has CDR1 SEHNR and CDR2 FQNEAQ (reference sequence). The CDR3 sequence is 12 residues long. The CDR3 reads CAPLDSTGELFF. CDR3 sequence (DNA): TGTGCTCCCCTAGACAGCACCGGGGAGCTGTTTTTT.

The rearrangement joins TRBV4-3 to TRBJ1-4; 8 bases align to TRBD1. From germline, CDR1 is LGHNA and CDR2 YSLEER. This CDR3 contains 17 residues. Unmatched junction bases numbered 11, after V lost 0 bases and J lost 8 bases. CDR3 bases: TGCGCCAGCAGCCAAGATTACGTAGCAGGGGGCCGGGAAAAACTGTTTTTT. It translates to CASSQDYVAGGREKLFF.

The chain recombines TRBV2 with TRBJ2-3, with TRBD1 matching over 7 bases. Germline V gene data show CDR1 as SNHLY and CDR2 as FYNNEI. V was pared by 3 bases and J by 1 base, with 4 bases of the junction left unmatched. The CDR3 has 15 amino acids. The CDR3 DNA sequence: TGTGCCAGCAGTGAGTTAAGGGGGCGCACAGATACGCAGTATTTT. Protein sequence: CASSELRGRTDTQYF.

This chain connects TRBV4-1 to TRBJ1-4, with a tentative D call TRBD1 (6 bases). Germline CDR1 is MGHRA and CDR2 is YSYEKL. This CDR3 has 14 residues. Trimming removed 1 base from V and 8 bases from J, with 11 bases in between. The CDR3 protein is CASSQVGGSEKLFF. CDR3 sequence (DNA): TGCGCCAGCAGCCAAGTTGGGGGCAGCGAAAAACTGTTTTTT.

The chain joins TRBV5-1 to TRBJ2-1; D perhaps matches TRBD2 (6 bases). The V gene's germline CDR1 is SGHRS and CDR2 YFSETQ. The CDR3 sequence is 13 residues long. V dropped 4 bases and J dropped 7 bases, with 12 bases sitting between them. The CDR3 DNA follows: TGCGCCAGCAGCCGGGGACTCTTGAATGAGCAGTTCTTC. It codes for CASSRGLLNEQFF.

The chain is built from TRBV2 and TRBJ2-5, with D perhaps matching TRBD1 (6 bases). The V gene lost 6 bases and the J gene lost 5 bases, with 16 bases spanning the gap. CDR3 length: 14 residues. CDR1 SNHLY and CDR2 FYNNEI come from the germline V gene. The CDR3 region is CASRETGYGETQYF. The CDR3 DNA reads TGTGCCAGCAGGGAGACAGGTTACGGGGAGACCCAGTACTTC.

V gene TRBV28 combines with J gene TRBJ1-3; D is uncertain. V gave up 2 bases and J gave up 3 bases, with 5 bases separating them. This CDR3 comprises 13 residues. Germline assignment: CDR1 MDHEN and CDR2 SYDVKM. This chain's CDR3 is CASSLGLGNTIYF. The CDR3 DNA reads TGTGCCAGCAGTTTAGGACTTGGAAACACCATATATTTT.